This TCR beta chain was sequenced in a study of T cell repertoires in cytomegalovirus infection (dated 2019 in TCRdb). Background on the whole study: The peptide stimulations were aimed at well-studied HLA-B-restricted epitopes as well as recently identified HLA-C-restricted CMV epitopes, whose presentation resists viral immunomodulation. Donor HLA type was relevant to the analysis, as public TCR beta signatures indicated carriage of CMV infection together with the matching HLA type. The paper as a whole reports these results and caveats: In both this cohort and an independent roughly 400-donor cohort, the cumulative frequency of public TCR beta family members distinguished carriers of CMV infection plus the relevant HLA type. The ex vivo response was dominated by HLA-C-restricted CMV-specific TCR beta clonotypes, which also provided the single most frequent clonotype in two of eight donors.

The treatment or condition label of this sample denotes: in vitro stimulation with specific CMV peptide epitopes to enrich CMV-specific T cells. This clonotype was observed at least ten times. What this receptor recognizes is not known. No quality values exist for individual bases; no much larger clone is one base distant. The CDR3 has 17 amino acids, counting the end cysteine and phenylalanine. Only CDR3 DNA is held: 51 bases, read in frame from base 1. CDR1 and CDR2, looked up from the germline V gene, are LGHNA and YSLEER. V is cut back by 0 bases and J by 6 bases, with 7 bases in the junction unmatched. TCRdb shows the sequencer as Illumina HiSeq 1500. TCRdb reran the public reads through fastp at Q25 and MiXCR, keeping productive beta chains. Rows merge per CDR3 protein into single entries with the most common DNA and genes. This sample has roughly 800,000 distinct CDR3 sequences in its table, and 25% to 35% of those were observed once. The ten top clones hold around 13% of the sample.

The source was cultured CD8+ T cells from PBMCs, collected from culture after CMV antigen stimulation. The V and J segments used are TRBV4-3 and TRBJ2-2; TRBD2 aligns with 10 central bases. This clonotype originated in a human donor in good health (CMV status not recorded). Some clones in this sample may be carry-over from other donors' samples. CDR3 region: CASSQDNSGGIPGELFF. The nucleotide sequence reads as follows: TGCGCCAGCAGCCAAGATAATAGCGGGGGGATCCCCGGGGAGCTGTTTTTT.